These 19 T cell receptor beta chains came from one sample sequenced in a study of CD8 T cells in ankylosing spondylitis. Study-level points and caveats: One TCR beta motif, made up of roughly eight highly homologous variants, appeared characteristic of ankylosing spondylitis blood.

No antigen is known for these receptors. Via MiXCR, TCRdb re-called the 5' RACE reads, giving one row per CDR3 protein. Of fewer than 550,000 distinct CDR3 sequences in the sample, approximately 5.3% were seen once. The sequencing sample was made of blood, either unsorted or a sorted T cell fraction (not recorded which). All receptors derive from a male donor with ankylosing spondylitis.

In this sample, this clonotype turned up many times. This chain connects TRBV7-8 to TRBJ2-2, with 8 positions matching TRBD1. J gave up 8 bases and V 5 bases, and 10 bases lay outside the gene matches. Germline CDR1 and CDR2: SGHVS and FQNEAQ. This CDR3 contains 15 residues. The CDR3 loop is CASSPRDRKVGELFF. The CDR3 DNA reads as TGTGCCAGCAGCCCCCGGGACAGGAAGGTTGGGGAGCTGTTTTTT.

V is TRBV28 and J is TRBJ1-2, with a tentative D call TRBD1 (5 bases). Trimming pared 6 bases from V and 8 bases from J, leaving 10 bases between. The CDR3 spans 11 residues. The V gene's germline CDR1 is MDHEN and CDR2 SYDVKM. The DNA of the CDR3 is TGTGCCAGCAGAAGGGGTTCGGGCTACACCTTC. Translation: CASRRGSGYTF.

This clonotype has ten or more counts. V gene TRBV12-3 or TRBV12-4 combines with J gene TRBJ2-1, with 8 bases that match TRBD1. This CDR3 spans 14 amino acids. V was clipped by 3 bases and J by 9 bases; unmatched bases: 7. This CDR3 reads CASSLGQVLGEQFF. The CDR3 DNA follows: TGTGCCAGCAGTTTGGGACAGGTACTGGGTGAGCAGTTCTTC.

In the case of this clonotype: At one end the junction does not follow the germline gene, possibly because of a read error. CDR3 loop: CCARDPGAGRGKNIQYF. The CDR3, as DNA: TGCTGTGCTAGAGACCCCGGGGCGGGGAGAGGCAAAAACATTCAGTACTTC. The V call is TRBV20-1, the J call TRBJ2-4; tentatively, D is TRBD2 (6 bases). The V gene's germline CDR1 is DFQATT and CDR2 SNEGSKA (reference sequence). This CDR3 region has 17 residues.

The chain carries TRBV20-1 and TRBJ2-4, with 8 bases identical to TRBD2. The length of the CDR3 is 14 residues. J lost 3 bases, V lost 6 bases, and 7 bases had no gene match. In germline, CDR1 is DFQATT, CDR2 SNEGSKA (reference sequence). The CDR3 loop reads CSANGRAGKNIQYF. CDR3 nucleotide sequence: TGCAGTGCCAACGGGAGGGCCGGCAAAAACATTCAGTACTTC.

V usage is TRBV27 and J usage is TRBJ2-3, with D possibly being TRBD1 or TRBD2 (5 bases each). Germline assignment: CDR1 MNHEY and CDR2 SMNVEV (reference sequence). Between the trimmed V and J ends, which lost 3 bases and 2 bases, there was a span of 9 bases. The CDR3 has 14 amino acids. This CDR3 is CASSFVGTTDTQYF. DNA for the CDR3: TGTGCCAGCAGTTTCGTGGGGACCACAGATACGCAGTATTTT.

The chain employs TRBV29-1 and TRBJ2-1; 14 bases agree with TRBD2. With V trimmed by 6 bases and J by 6 bases, 10 bases remained unmatched. Germline V gives CDR1 SQVTM, CDR2 ANQGSEA. The CDR3 extends over 16 amino acids. Written as DNA, the CDR3 is TGCAGCGTCCCCGCCCGAGGGACTAGCGGGGGCAATGAGCAGTTCTTC. Translation: CSVPARGTSGGNEQFF.

There are many counts of this clonotype. The chain has TRBV18 and TRBJ1-6, with D possibly TRBD1 on 5 matching bases. Trimming removed 2 bases at V and 7 bases at J, with 15 bases between. Germline loops: CDR1 KGHSH, CDR2 LQKENI. The CDR3 is 16 amino acids. In DNA form, the CDR3 reads TGTGCCAGCTCACCATGGCCACCAGGGAGAAATTCACCCCTCCACTTT. It yields the protein CASSPWPPGRNSPLHF.

This clonotype was detected many times. This chain links TRBV29-1 with TRBJ2-5, with a possible D match to TRBD2 (5 bases). Trimming cost V 6 bases and J 5 bases, with 16 bases left between them. The CDR3 is 13 residues long. CDR1 and CDR2 (germline): SQVTM, ANQGSEA. DNA of the CDR3: TGCAGCGTAGGAGGCCTCCAGGTGGAGACCCAGTACTTC. It yields the protein CSVGGLQVETQYF.

This clonotype has at least ten counts. The chain recombines TRBV20-1 with TRBJ2-5, with 7 bases identical to TRBD1. The CDR3 totals 13 residues. Germline values: CDR1 DFQATT, CDR2 SNEGSKA (reference sequence). With V trimmed by 3 bases and J by 5 bases, 6 bases remained unmatched. CDR3 region: CSASRQGLETQYF. DNA for the CDR3: TGCAGTGCTAGTAGACAGGGTTTGGAGACCCAGTACTTC.

The table lists this clonotype with many counts. The chain has TRBV6-5 and TRBJ2-2; D tentatively fits TRBD1 or TRBD2 (5 bases each). CDR3 size: 14 residues. Germline-derived CDR1 and CDR2 are MNHEY and SVGAGI. Trimming removed 2 bases from V and 6 bases from J, with 10 bases in between. The CDR3 region has the DNA TGTGCCAGCAGTTACCGTTCGGGGCCCGGGGAGCTGTTTTTT. It specifies CASSYRSGPGELFF.

The sample holds many counts of this clonotype. J is TRBJ2-3 and V is TRBV20-1; 7 bases line up with TRBD2. The germline CDR1 and CDR2 sequences are DFQATT and SNEGSKA (reference sequence). Trimming at V came to 0 bases and at J to 2 bases, leaving 8 bases not matched to a gene. The CDR3 covers 16 residues. CDR3 bases: TGCAGTGCTAGAGATCGAAGGCTAGCGGCCACAGATACGCAGTATTTT. Encoded protein: CSARDRRLAATDTQYF.

Ten or more counts support this clonotype. The chain has TRBV6-1 and TRBJ2-3; possibly TRBD1 or TRBD2 for D (5 bases each). The CDR3 has 14 residues. Looked up from germline, CDR1 is MNHNS and CDR2 is SASEGT. V was pared by 7 bases and J by 0 bases, with 11 bases between. The CDR3 coding sequence is TGTGCCAGCAAAGAGGGGCCCAGCACAGATACGCAGTATTTT. Protein sequence: CASKEGPSTDTQYF.

This clonotype was seen repeatedly, ten times or more. The rearrangement joins TRBV12-3 or TRBV12-4 to TRBJ1-1; D might be TRBD1 (5 bases). The CDR3 has 15 amino acids. Trimming cost V 6 bases and J 1 base, with 15 bases left between them. CDR3 in DNA: TGTGCCAGCAGATCGGACATATTTGCGAACACTGAAGCTTTCTTT. The encoded protein is CASRSDIFANTEAFF.

The rearrangement links TRBV18 to TRBJ2-2; TRBD2 matches 11 bases. CDR3 length: 18 residues. Trimming at V came to 5 bases and at J to 3 bases, leaving 11 bases not matched to a gene. The germline gives CDR1 KGHSH, CDR2 LQKENI. Here the CDR3 DNA reads TGTGCCAGCTCATGGGGACTAGCGGACCCGAAGGACACCGGGGAGCTGTTTTTT. This encodes CASSWGLADPKDTGELFF.

This clonotype was observed many times. The chain uses TRBV9 and TRBJ2-2; a possible D gene is TRBD1 (5 bases). Between the trimmed V and J ends, which lost 4 bases and 7 bases, there was a span of 14 bases. Germline CDR1 is SGDLS and CDR2 is YYNGEE. This CDR3 region has 14 residues. The CDR3 DNA follows: TGTGCCAGCAGCTTAAGGGGATTAGGCGGGGAGCTGTTTTTT. It is translated as CASSLRGLGGELFF.

This clonotype was detected ten times or more. The rearrangement links TRBV6-1 to TRBJ2-3; TRBD2 agrees at 10 bases. The CDR3 loop spans 13 amino acids. From germline, CDR1 is MNHNS and CDR2 SASEGT. V shed 8 bases, J shed 1 base, and the junction held 0 bases outside the gene matches. The CDR3 sequence is CASLAGGTDTQYF. In DNA form, the CDR3 reads TGTGCCAGCCTAGCGGGAGGCACAGATACGCAGTATTTT.

This clonotype was recorded at least ten times. The chain links TRBV12-3 or TRBV12-4 to TRBJ2-6; no reliable D call. The ends were cut back, 5 bases at V and 0 bases at J, with 5 bases in the middle. This CDR3 contains 14 residues. The CDR3 region has the DNA TGTGCCAGCAGTCCGGGCTCTGGGGCCAACGTCCTGACTTTC. Protein sequence: CASSPGSGANVLTF.

This clonotype was picked up many times. The rearrangement joins TRBV11-2 to TRBJ2-4, with no clear D. CDR1 and CDR2 from the germline V gene are SGHAT and FQNNGV. Deletions cut 0 bases from V and 9 bases from J, with 15 bases between. The CDR3 sequence is 15 residues long. CDR3 in amino acids: CASSLDFDLVGIQYF. CDR3 bases: TGTGCCAGCAGCTTAGATTTTGACCTCGTCGGCATTCAGTACTTC.